The clone carrying this TCR beta chain was recorded only once. Its cognate antigen is unknown. The junction departs from germline at one end; a sequencing error may be responsible. Germline V gene lookup returns CDR1 LNHNV and CDR2 YYDKDF (reference sequence). The length of the CDR3 is 15 residues. The data belong to a study of CD8 T cells in ankylosing spondylitis. Quantitative 5'-RACE with molecular barcodes produced the TCR beta libraries. TCRdb ran MiXCR on the 5' RACE reads and lists one entry per CDR3 protein. The sample contains about 150,000 distinct CDR3 sequences, around 32% of which appear only once. The study, taken as a whole, reports: What seemed typical of ankylosing spondylitis blood was a TCR beta motif built from 7 or 8 highly homologous variants. In ankylosing spondylitis patients, matched synovial fluid reportedly showed significant enrichment of disease-linked clones. CD8+ disease-linked clones were present at relatively low frequencies in blood.

The gene calls are TRBV15 and TRBJ2-5; D is unclear. The TCR was taken from a male donor with ankylosing spondylitis. The specimen sequenced was synovial fluid, either unsorted or a sorted T cell fraction (not recorded which). The CDR3: CATSRGDGNQETQNF. As DNA, the CDR3 is TGTGCCACCAGCAGAGGCGATGGGAACCAAGAGACCCAGAACTTC.